These 13 T cell receptor beta chains were sequenced from one sample in a study of graft-versus-host responses after intestinal transplantation. The method was immunoSEQ multiplex PCR; TCRdb's version includes in-frame clones alone and lacks a portion of them. The table records 40,000 or so clones, approximately 89% of them present only once. Sequencing used PBMCs, obtained about nine months after transplant. The origin of the receptors is a human patient who received an intestinal transplant, so some T cells may come from the graft donor.

The gene calls are TRBV6-1 and TRBJ2-5; D call uncertain. The CDR3 covers 13 residues. Germline CDR1 reads MNHNS; CDR2 reads SASEGT. Trimming removed 7 bases from V and 2 bases from J, with 11 bases in between. In nucleotides, the CDR3 is TGTGCCAGCAACCGCGACCAACAAGAGACCCAGTACTTC. Encoded protein: CASNRDQQETQYF.

This chain uses TRBV2 with TRBJ2-1; TRBD1 or TRBD2 may be the D gene (5 bases each). The germline V gene has CDR1 SNHLY and CDR2 FYNNEI. Trimming removed 8 bases from V and 5 bases from J, with 10 bases in between. The CDR3 totals 12 residues. The CDR3 DNA follows: TGTGCCAGCTGGGGGACGGACAATGAGCAGTTCTTC. It is translated as CASWGTDNEQFF. Combining the CDR3 with reference TRBV2 and TRBJ2-1 gives the whole variable domain EPEVTQTPSHQVTQMGQEVILRCVPISNHLYFYWYRQILGQKVEFLVSFYNNEISEKSEIFDDQFSVERPDGSNFTLKIRSTKLEDSAMYFCASWGTDNEQFFGPGTRLTVL.

This clone was detected only once. The chain employs TRBV7-9 and TRBJ2-2, with D possibly matching TRBD1 (6 bases). V lost 5 bases to trimming and J lost 2 bases, with 6 bases between them. Germline V gene sequence: CDR1 SEHNR, CDR2 FQNEAQ (reference sequence). The CDR3 is made up of 13 amino acids. CDR3 in amino acids: CASSGTNTGELFF. The CDR3 DNA follows: TGTGCCAGCAGCGGGACAAACACCGGGGAGCTGTTTTTT.

The V call is TRBV4-1, the J call TRBJ2-5; 14 nucleotides align to TRBD2. The CDR3 length is 18 residues. After removal of 1 base from V and 7 bases from J, the junction contained 11 bases not matched to a gene. CDR1 MGHRA and CDR2 YSYEKL come from the germline V gene. CDR3 sequence (DNA): TGCGCCAGCAGCCAAGTTGGGACTAGCGGGGGAACGGCGGGGACCCAGTACTTC. This sequence encodes CASSQVGTSGGTAGTQYF.

V usage is TRBV6-1 and J usage is TRBJ2-2; 7 bases match TRBD2. Germline trimming cut 8 bases from V and 1 base from J; bases unmatched to any gene: 1. The CDR3 contains 13 residues. Per germline, CDR1 MNHNS and CDR2 SASEGT. The CDR3 region is CASGEGNTGELFF. In DNA, the CDR3 is TGTGCCAGCGGGGAGGGGAACACCGGGGAGCTGTTTTTT.

The chain has TRBV5-4 and TRBJ1-6; no reliable D call. V was pared by 2 bases and J by 8 bases, with 14 bases between. Per germline, CDR1 SGHNT and CDR2 YYREEE (reference sequence). This CDR3 contains 15 residues. CDR3 in amino acids: CASSFERGLDSPLHF. The CDR3 DNA is TGTGCCAGCAGCTTCGAGCGGGGTTTGGATTCACCCCTCCACTTT.

CDR3 protein: CASSQDTGVGKSPLHF. CDR3 sequence (DNA): TGTGCCAGCAGCCAAGATACAGGGGTGGGTAAGTCACCCCTCCACTTT. The V and J genes are TRBV14 and TRBJ1-6; TRBD1 matches at 7 bases. This CDR3 contains 16 residues. J lost 10 bases, V lost 0 bases, and 9 bases had no gene match. The germline CDR1 and CDR2 sequences are SGHDN and FVKESK. Based on the CDR3 plus reference TRBV14 and TRBJ1-6, the full variable domain is EAGVTQFPSHSVIEKGQTVTLRCDPISGHDNLYWYRRVMGKEIKFLLHFVKESKQDESGMPNNRFLAERTGGTYSTLKVQPAELEDSGVYFCASSQDTGVGKSPLHFGNGTRLTVT.

The rearrangement joins TRBV6-1 to TRBJ1-3, with D unclear. The germline V gene encodes CDR1 MNHNS and CDR2 SASEGT. This CDR3 comprises 15 residues. The ends were cut back, 4 bases at V and 0 bases at J, with 10 bases in the middle. Here the CDR3 DNA reads TGTGCCAGCAGTGCCGATAGCAGCTCTGGAAACACCATATATTTT. Translation gives CASSADSSSGNTIYF.

The chain couples TRBV7-9 to TRBJ1-2, with D possibly TRBD1 on 6 matching bases. V lost 6 bases and J 4 bases, leaving 21 bases between the germline ends. Germline CDR1 is SEHNR and CDR2 is FQNEAQ (reference sequence). This CDR3 spans 16 amino acids. The CDR3 reads CASSLSGEVVFYGYTF. The CDR3 DNA follows: TGTGCCAGCAGTCTCTCAGGGGAGGTGGTATTCTATGGCTACACCTTC.

As concerns this clone: Sequence at one end of the junction differs from germline and may be a read error. The rearrangement links TRBV7-8 to TRBJ1-1; no clear D gene. The CDR3 is made up of 13 amino acids. CDR1 is SGHVS, CDR2 FQNEAQ, per germline. This CDR3 reads CASSSDEANEASF. The CDR3 DNA reads as TGTGCCAGCAGCAGCGACGAAGCAAATGAAGCTTCCTTT. The full variable domain, completed using reference TRBV7-8 and TRBJ1-1, is GAGVSQSPRYKVAKRGQDVALRCDPISGHVSLFWYQQALGQGPEFLTYFQNEAQLDKSGLPSDRFFAERPEGSVSTLKIQRTQQEDSAVYLCASSSDEANEASFGQGTRLTVV.

The V and J genes are TRBV9 and TRBJ2-6; D possibly matches TRBD1 or TRBD2 (5 bases each). Germline V gene lookup returns CDR1 SGDLS and CDR2 YYNGEE. The CDR3 length is 16 residues. Trimming removed 3 bases at V and 1 base at J, with 11 bases between. CDR3 sequence (DNA): TGTGCCAGCAGCGGAACTGGGGGATCTGGGGCCAACGTCCTGACTTTC. Amino acids: CASSGTGGSGANVLTF.

This chain joins TRBV5-6 and TRBJ2-7; D gene ambiguous. V was shortened by 4 bases and J by 5 bases, with 16 bases between the two germline ends. The V gene's germline CDR1 is SGHDT and CDR2 YYEEEE. The CDR3 is 14 residues long. This CDR3 reads CASSLLGWVDEQYF. CDR3 DNA sequence: TGTGCCAGCAGCCTGCTAGGGTGGGTGGACGAGCAGTACTTC.

V and J are TRBV7-3 and TRBJ2-3; no clear D gene. The germline V gene has CDR1 SGHTA and CDR2 FQGTGA. The CDR3 sequence is 15 residues long. V lost 5 bases and J lost 6, with 18 bases in between. The CDR3 coding sequence is TGTGCCAGCAGCCCGGAATACGACTCTAGGGATACGCAGTATTTT. Residues: CASSPEYDSRDTQYF. Supplemented by reference TRBV7-3 and TRBJ2-3, the full variable domain reads GAGVSQTPSNKVTEKGKYVELRCDPISGHTALYWYRQSLGQGPEFLIYFQGTGAADDSGLPNDRFFAVRPEGSVSTLKIQRTERGDSAVYLCASSPEYDSRDTQYFGPGTRLTVL.